One T cell receptor (beta chain) is described in this entry. Its antigen is undetermined. The data derive from a study of cytomegalovirus exposure and HLA in healthy donors. Study findings and constraints: Reports described diagnosis of cytomegalovirus status by the classifier as highly specific and sensitive. Altogether, about 160 TCR beta chains were recorded as cytomegalovirus-associated. The authors later linked a missense DCLRE1C variant to TCR beta V- and J-gene trimming. Later on, an analysis tied roughly 17,000 TCR beta sequences to HLA alleles at 0.05 false discovery rate.

Germline CDR1 reads SEHNR; CDR2 reads FQNEAQ (reference sequence). CDR3 length: 14 residues. Vbeta (60) and Jbeta (13) primers were used in the PCR. Measured with immunoSEQ multiplex PCR; TCRdb has only the in-frame clones, and not every one. The sample has fewer than 140,000 clones, roughly two thirds seen once. The chain employs TRBV7-9 and TRBJ2-5; 9 bases are a match to TRBD1. The J call may be in error: the DNA end matches TRBJ2-7 better. The sequence was obtained from a female donor in good health and CMV-seronegative. Sequenced sample: PBMCs. The CDR3: CASCITGGLNEQYF. CDR3 DNA sequence: TGTGCCAGCTGCATCACAGGGGGCCTCAACGAGCAGTACTTC.